This passage covers 3 T cell receptor beta chains from one sample sequenced in a study of blood T cell repertoires in COVID-19. Generated by immunoSEQ multiplex PCR, the TCRdb table keeps only in-frame clones and is missing some. The repertoire holds about 50,000 clones, with 81% as singletons. The sample comprised peripheral blood. The receptors stem from a woman older than 75 with COVID-19, enrolled during active disease.

This clone was observed a single time. The genes are TRBV30 and TRBJ2-7; D ambiguous. This CDR3 region has 13 residues. Germline loops: CDR1 GTSNPN, CDR2 SVGIG (reference sequence). Trimming took 2 bases from V and 2 from J, leaving 10 bases between them. In DNA form, the CDR3 reads TGTGCCTGGAGTCTAACCCCTCCCTACGAGCAGTACTTC. It codes for CAWSLTPPYEQYF.

The rearrangement joins TRBV27 to TRBJ2-7; TRBD2 matches 10 bases. This CDR3 region has 17 residues. Germline values: CDR1 MNHEY, CDR2 SMNVEV (reference sequence). J was trimmed by 5 bases and V by 1 base; bases with no gene match: 11. The DNA of the CDR3 is TGTGCCAGCAGTTTATTGGCTAGCGGGAGTGGTAAAAACGAGCAGTACTTC. As protein: CASSLLASGSGKNEQYF.

The rearrangement links TRBV7-8 to TRBJ2-3; 8 nucleotides align to TRBD2. V was pared by 3 bases and J by 12 bases, with 8 bases of the junction left unmatched. CDR1 is SGHVS, CDR2 FQNEAQ, per germline. The CDR3 has 13 amino acids. DNA for the CDR3: TGTGCCAGCAGCTTGACCGGGACTAGTTTACAGTATTTT. Its translation is CASSLTGTSLQYF. Drawing the rest from reference TRBV7-8 and TRBJ2-3, the complete variable domain is GAGVSQSPRYKVAKRGQDVALRCDPISGHVSLFWYQQALGQGPEFLTYFQNEAQLDKSGLPSDRFFAERPEGSVSTLKIQRTQQEDSAVYLCASSLTGTSLQYFGPGTRLTVL.